The clone carrying this TCR beta chain has only one observation. The antigen is not known. These data are taken from a study of OX40 agonist ivuxolimab in advanced cancers. Autoimmune disease history or systemic immunosuppression meant exclusion. At baseline, cycle 4 day 1, and cycle 7 day 1, blood was sampled. Study findings and constraints: CD4+ and CD8+ T cells in blood underwent clonal expansion by week 6 at 0.1 to 3.0 mg/kg.

The CDR3 loop spans 11 amino acids. Germline lookup yields CDR1 MDHEN and CDR2 SYDVKM. TCRdb keeps only in-frame clones here, not all; method: immunoSEQ multiplex PCR. The table has 90,000 to 95,000 clones, around 87% seen once. This chain connects TRBV28 to TRBJ2-3, with 8 bases identical to TRBD1. This specimen consisted of CD4+ or CD8+ T cells sorted from blood, obtained in a trial of the OX40 agonist ivuxolimab. This clonotype originated in an adult with an advanced solid tumor such as melanoma, head and neck, liver or kidney cancer. In DNA form, the CDR3 reads TGTGCTCTCAGGGGGCCAGATACGCAGTATTTT. It yields the protein CALRGPDTQYF.